This T cell receptor beta chain comes out of a study of T cells after yellow fever vaccination. Study-level findings and limits: At under 97% for CD4 and approximately 89% for CD8, most primary-vaccination clones showed up again after the booster. Abundant clonotypes from the bulk population could contaminate FACS-sorted repertoires.

The 5'RACE template-switching step produced TCR cDNA and added a universal primer site and UMIs. TCRdb redid the calling of the 5' RACE reads with MiXCR, one entry per CDR3 protein. The table records approximately 250,000 distinct CDR3 sequences, around 5.2% of them present only once. This clonotype has at least ten counts. The antigen remains unidentified. The CDR3 consists of 14 residues. V shed 3 bases, J shed 8 bases, and the junction held 7 bases outside the gene matches. Germline V gene data show CDR1 as SGHDT and CDR2 as YYEEEE. The sequence came from a man aged 18-30 years who received the YFV17D yellow fever vaccine. This sequence joins TRBV5-6 and TRBJ2-1; 8 nucleotides align to TRBD1. The sequencing here drew on CD4+ T cells sorted from PBMCs, taken on the day of the yellow fever booster vaccination. The CDR3 here is CASSWGAGGYEQFF. CDR3 nucleotide sequence: TGTGCCAGCAGCTGGGGGGCAGGGGGCTATGAGCAGTTCTTC.